A single sample is the source of the 14 T cell receptor beta chains below, sequenced in a study of CD8 T cells in Susac syndrome. Reverse transcription of roughly 0.5 to 1 ug RNA was carried out with random hexamers. TCRdb used MiXCR to reprocess the immunoSEQ multiplex PCR reads, holding one entry per CDR3 protein. Among 170,000 or so distinct CDR3 sequences, approximately 93% were seen once, and the ten largest hold approximately 0.09%. The sample comprised CD4+ T cells from PBMCs. The receptors originated from a human donor with multiple sclerosis.

CDR3 coding DNA: TGCAGTGCTAGTTCTTATCCCATTGTGGCGGGAGTCTCTGGGGCCAACGTCCTGACTTTC. Protein: CSASSYPIVAGVSGANVLTF. This chain uses TRBV20-1 with TRBJ2-6; the match to TRBD2 covers 7 bases. The CDR3 runs to 20 residues. Germline CDR1 DFQATT, CDR2 SNEGSKA (reference sequence). Germline trimming cut 3 bases from V and 0 bases from J; bases unmatched to any gene: 17.

Turning to this clonotype: Its ends do not fully match the called genes, so a read error is possible. The CDR3 here is CASRGGGQGTQYF. CDR3 sequence (DNA): TGTGCCAGCAGAGGAGGGGGGCAAGGGACCCAGTACTTC. The rearrangement joins TRBV28 to TRBJ2-5, with D possibly called TRBD1 or TRBD2 (6 bases each). Germline CDR1 is MDHEN and CDR2 is SYDVKM. The CDR3 is made up of 13 amino acids.

The V gene is TRBV4-1, the J gene TRBJ2-3, with D perhaps TRBD2 (6 bases). The germline V and J ends were trimmed by 5 bases and 4 bases, with 22 bases remaining between them. In germline, CDR1 is MGHRA, CDR2 YSYEKL. There are 17 residues in the CDR3. The CDR3 bases are TGCGCCAGCAGCAATTCCAAAATGGGACTCTTGGCAGATACGCAGTATTTT. Its translation is CASSNSKMGLLADTQYF.

This chain uses TRBV30 with TRBJ2-4; 8 bases line up with TRBD1. J lost 7 bases, V lost 2 bases, and 10 bases had no gene match. CDR1 and CDR2 from the germline V gene are GTSNPN and SVGIG (reference sequence). The CDR3 has 15 amino acids. The CDR3 spells CAWSPSDRAWNIQYF. CDR3 coding DNA: TGTGCCTGGAGTCCCTCGGACAGGGCTTGGAACATTCAGTACTTC.

This chain connects TRBV24-1 to TRBJ2-2; 8 bases agree with TRBD1. Germline V gene data show CDR1 as KGHDR and CDR2 as SFDVKD. V lost 1 base and J lost 5; bases outside the gene matches: 8. This CDR3 spans 17 amino acids. The CDR3 reads CATSDFRAGGDTGELFF. CDR3 nucleotide sequence: TGTGCCACCAGTGATTTTAGGGCAGGGGGCGATACCGGGGAGCTGTTTTTT.

The rearrangement links TRBV12-3 or TRBV12-4 to TRBJ1-5; D not resolved. With 2 bases removed from V and 0 bases from J, the gap between germline ends came to 8 bases. The CDR3 is made up of 15 amino acids. CDR3 region: CASSLLSDSNQPQHF. As DNA, the CDR3 is TGTGCCAGCAGTTTACTGTCAGATAGCAATCAGCCCCAGCATTTT.

The V gene is TRBV24-1, the J gene TRBJ1-2; D not certain. This CDR3 is built from 14 residues. Germline CDR1 reads KGHDR; CDR2 reads SFDVKD. The V end lost 2 bases, the J end lost 4 bases, and 10 bases lay between the germline ends. CDR3 loop: CATSDSSGSYGYTF. The CDR3 nucleotides are TGTGCCACCAGTGATTCCTCCGGGTCCTATGGCTACACCTTC.

This chain connects TRBV30 to TRBJ2-2, with TRBD1 matching 7 bases. V was clipped by 0 bases and J by 5 bases; unmatched bases: 3. This CDR3 spans 14 amino acids. CDR1 is GTSNPN, CDR2 SVGIG, per germline (reference sequence). CDR3 nucleotide sequence: TGTGCCTGGAGTGTATGGACAGGAACCGGGGAGCTGTTTTTT. Translating gives CAWSVWTGTGELFF.

This chain links TRBV20-1 with TRBJ2-7; no clear D gene. Germline V gene data show CDR1 as DFQATT and CDR2 as SNEGSKA (reference sequence). The V end lost 6 bases, the J end lost 7 bases, and 16 bases lay between the germline ends. The CDR3 runs 12 residues. DNA for the CDR3: TGCAGTGCGGGCCTGCCCGTGGGGGAGCAGTACTTC. Translation gives CSAGLPVGEQYF.

The V and J genes are TRBV12-3 or TRBV12-4 and TRBJ2-2; D may correspond to TRBD1 or TRBD2 (6 bases each). V was pared by 5 bases and J by 7 bases, with 11 bases between. There are 13 residues in the CDR3. The DNA of the CDR3 is TGTGCCAGCAGTCCGGGGGCGTACGGGGAGCTGTTTTTT. Protein sequence: CASSPGAYGELFF.

This chain links TRBV28 with TRBJ1-1; D call uncertain. The germline V and J ends were trimmed by 10 bases and 5 bases, with 11 bases remaining between them. Germline CDR1 and CDR2: MDHEN and SYDVKM. CDR3 size: 11 residues. This CDR3 reads CATLAPTEAFF. In DNA form, the CDR3 reads TGTGCCACCCTCGCGCCAACTGAAGCTTTCTTT.

This clonotype was seen once. The chain recombines TRBV3-1 with TRBJ1-2; D not resolved. Germline values: CDR1 LGHDT, CDR2 YNNKEL (reference sequence). The V gene lost 0 bases and the J gene lost 4 bases, with 12 bases spanning the gap. This CDR3 is 15 amino acids long. CDR3 sequence (DNA): TGTGCCAGCAGCCAAGATGGACGGCGGTCCTATGGCTACACCTTC. Residues: CASSQDGRRSYGYTF.

The J gene is TRBJ2-7, the V gene TRBV19, with TRBD2 matching over 8 bases. Germline-derived CDR1 and CDR2 are LNHDA and SQIVND (reference sequence). J lost 1 base, V lost 8 bases, and 10 bases had no gene match. The CDR3 contains 15 residues. CDR3 sequence: CASALMASGSYEQYF. In nucleotides, the CDR3 is TGTGCCAGTGCACTTATGGCTAGCGGGTCCTACGAGCAGTACTTC.

This clonotype was observed a few times. This sequence joins TRBV20-1 and TRBJ2-7; D not resolved. V was cut by 7 bases and J by 3 bases, with 10 bases left in between. The CDR3 has 11 residues. CDR1 and CDR2 from the germline V gene are DFQATT and SNEGSKA (reference sequence). CDR3 bases: TGCAGTGGGCAGGTCCGCTACGAGCAGTACTTC. This sequence encodes CSGQVRYEQYF.